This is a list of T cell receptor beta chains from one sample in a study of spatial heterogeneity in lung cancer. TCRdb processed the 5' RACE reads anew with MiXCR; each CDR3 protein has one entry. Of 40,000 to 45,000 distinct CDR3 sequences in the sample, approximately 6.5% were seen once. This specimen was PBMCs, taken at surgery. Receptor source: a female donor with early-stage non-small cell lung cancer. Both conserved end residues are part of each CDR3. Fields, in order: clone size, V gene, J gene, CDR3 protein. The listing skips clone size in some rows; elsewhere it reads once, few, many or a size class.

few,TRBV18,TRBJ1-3,CASSTGGNGNTIYF
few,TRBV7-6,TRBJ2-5,CASSPSAGGPEETQYF
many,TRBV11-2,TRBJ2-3,CASSWDRATDTQYF
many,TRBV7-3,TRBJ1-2,CASSAGQGYGYTF
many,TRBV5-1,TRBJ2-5,CASSTPEGRVGETQYF
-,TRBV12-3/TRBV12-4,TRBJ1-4,CASSLPGGTEKLFF
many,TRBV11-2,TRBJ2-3,CASSPRLAGLTDTQYF
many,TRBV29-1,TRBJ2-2,CSALTGPTGELFF
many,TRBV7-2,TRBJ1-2,CASSLVGGGNYGYTF
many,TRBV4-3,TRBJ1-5,CASSQDAAYSNQPQHF
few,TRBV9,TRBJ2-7,CASSVGADRVYEQYF
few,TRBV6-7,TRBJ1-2,CASSYSRDYYGYTF
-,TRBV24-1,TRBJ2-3,CATSDSTGTGDTQYF
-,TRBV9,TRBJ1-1,CASSEGQGNAEAFF
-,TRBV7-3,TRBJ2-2,CASSFEPGTTGELFF
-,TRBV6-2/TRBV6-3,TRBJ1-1,CASTPGAGGTEAFF
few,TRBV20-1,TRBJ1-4,CSAPDRGEGEKLFF
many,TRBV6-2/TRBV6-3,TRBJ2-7,CASSPLRGGHYEQYF
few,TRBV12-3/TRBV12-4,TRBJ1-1,CASSLVAGNTEAFF
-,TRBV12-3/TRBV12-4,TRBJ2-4,CASSSRLAKNIQYF
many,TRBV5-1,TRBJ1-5,CASSFEGRDNQPQHF
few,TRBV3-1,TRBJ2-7,CASSLPEEQYF
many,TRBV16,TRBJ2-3,CASSQSFVHTQYF
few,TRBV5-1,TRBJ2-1,CASSSMPSGGPYNEQFF
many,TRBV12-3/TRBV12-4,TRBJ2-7,CASSLDSGTTTSWSYEQYF
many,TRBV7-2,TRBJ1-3,CASSSTGTSGNTIYF
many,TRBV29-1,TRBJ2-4,CSAAHLQGGSRNIQYF
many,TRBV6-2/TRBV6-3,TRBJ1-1,CASRDLVSLTEAFF
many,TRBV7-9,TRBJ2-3,CASSPSGNTDTQYF
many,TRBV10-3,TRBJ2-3,CAISERGFTDTQYF
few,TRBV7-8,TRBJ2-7,CASSLRHHYEQYF
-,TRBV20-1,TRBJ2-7,CSASDKYEQYF
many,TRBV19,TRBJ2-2,CASRGPRDTGELFF
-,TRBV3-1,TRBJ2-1,CASSQDRTGGRFF
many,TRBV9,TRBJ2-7,CASSVAGDSPEQYF
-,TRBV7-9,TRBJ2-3,CASSFGTSGSTDTQYF
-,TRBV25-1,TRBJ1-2,CASSSISYGYTF
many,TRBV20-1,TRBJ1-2,CSARDLGKTNYGYTF
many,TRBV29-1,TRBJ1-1,CSGPQGYTEAFF
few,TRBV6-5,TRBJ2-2,CASSYTYTNTGELFF
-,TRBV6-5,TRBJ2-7,CASRKKRDLTYEQYF
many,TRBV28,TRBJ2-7,CASGQAYEQYF
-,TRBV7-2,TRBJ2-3,CASSLGRRTDTQYF
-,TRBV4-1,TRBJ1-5,CASSQEGRGQPQHF
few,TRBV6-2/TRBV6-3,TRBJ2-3,CASRNSGISTDTQYF
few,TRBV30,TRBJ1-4,CAWSTDDEKLFF
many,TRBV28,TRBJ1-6,CASSHNRGRSSPLHF
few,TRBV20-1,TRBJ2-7,CSCAGDYEQYF
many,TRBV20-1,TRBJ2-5,CSALRTGKETQYF
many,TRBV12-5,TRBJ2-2,CASGSRGGPTTGELFF